Reported below is one T cell receptor beta chain. Libraries were prepared by immunoSEQ multiplex PCR; TCRdb keeps only in-frame clonotypes and omits some of them. The sample carries 130,000 to 150,000 clones, approximately 92% recorded once. This entry is derived from a study of T cell responses to AZD1222 COVID-19 vaccine. In germline, CDR1 is GTSNPN, CDR2 SVGIG (reference sequence). This CDR3 region has 14 residues. V gave up 1 base and J gave up 5 bases, with 14 bases separating them. The specimen was peripheral blood, collected on day 0 of AZD1222 vaccination. The origin of this receptor is an adult in good health. This chain connects TRBV30 to TRBJ1-1; D is unresolved. The CDR3 bases are TGTGCCTGGAGTGGGACCTTCGGGGATACTGAAGCTTTCTTT. Protein product: CAWSGTFGDTEAFF.